A selection of T cell receptor beta chains follows, all from one sample in a study of T cell changes during pregnancy in multiple sclerosis. The assay was immunoSEQ multiplex PCR, and TCRdb's table has in-frame clones only and misses some. The sample gives tens of thousands of clones, 90% of which show up once; 0.57% is in the top ten. The input for sequencing was CD4+ T cells from peripheral blood mononuclear cells, taken in the second trimester of pregnancy. The source of these receptors is a female donor with multiple sclerosis, enrolled in a pregnancy study. CDR3s include the opening cysteine and the closing phenylalanine or tryptophan. Each record gives: V gene, clone size, D gene, J gene, CDR3 DNA, CDR3 protein. A D gene is named only where the DNA matches it firmly. Clone size is given for some rows only: seen once, a few or many times, or a class if the clone is expanded.

V: TRBV4-3; size: .; D: .; J: TRBJ2-2; DNA: TGCGCCAGCAGCCAATTGGGTGGAGGCTTCACCGGGGAGCTGTTTTTT; CDR3: CASSQLGGGFTGELFF
V: TRBV28; size: .; D: .; J: TRBJ2-1; DNA: TGTGCCAGCAGCCCCCCGGGGGTATTTAATGAGCAGTTCTTC; CDR3: CASSPPGVFNEQFF
V: TRBV27; size: .; D: TRBD1; J: TRBJ1-1; DNA: TGTGCCAGCAGAGACAGGGACTCAGGGGGCGGCACTGAAGCTTTCTTT; CDR3: CASRDRDSGGGTEAFF
V: TRBV5-1; size: .; D: TRBD2; J: TRBJ2-1; DNA: TGCGCCAGCCAGCGATTAGCGGGAGTAGTAAATGAGCAGTTCTTC; CDR3: CASQRLAGVVNEQFF
V: TRBV7-9; size: .; D: .; J: TRBJ2-7; DNA: TGTGCCATGGGCACGGCGTCCTACGAGCAGTACTTC; CDR3: CAMGTASYEQYF
V: TRBV19; size: .; D: .; J: TRBJ2-4; DNA: TGTGCCAGTAGTTCTTTGGAGGGAGGAAACATTCAGTACTTC; CDR3: CASSSLEGGNIQYF
V: TRBV28; size: .; D: TRBD2; J: TRBJ2-4; DNA: TGTGCCAGCAGCCCGGGACTAGCGGGAGGGGACTTTAGGGGCTTC; CDR3: CASSPGLAGGDFRGF
V: TRBV18; size: few; D: TRBD1; J: TRBJ1-1; DNA: TGTGCCAGCTCACCACCGACAGGGGGCAACACTGAAGCTTTCTTT; CDR3: CASSPPTGGNTEAFF
V: TRBV28; size: .; D: TRBD1; J: TRBJ1-4; DNA: TGTGCCAGCAGTTTAAATAGGGGACAGGGGCATGAAAAACTGTTTTTT; CDR3: CASSLNRGQGHEKLFF
V: TRBV27; size: once; D: .; J: TRBJ1-2; DNA: TGTGCCAGCAGTTTAAACAACAGGAACAATTTTTACCTCGGCTACACCTTC; CDR3: CASSLNNRNNFYLGYTF
V: TRBV10-1; size: .; D: TRBD2; J: TRBJ2-3; DNA: TGCGCCAGCACTATGAGACTAGCGGGTTGGGCAGATACGCAGTATTTT; CDR3: CASTMRLAGWADTQYF
V: TRBV7-2; size: .; D: TRBD1; J: TRBJ2-1; DNA: TGTGCCAGCAGCGCCGGGACAGGGAGGAGCACTAGCAATGAGCAGTTCTTC; CDR3: CASSAGTGRSTSNEQFF
V: TRBV7-9; size: .; D: TRBD2; J: TRBJ2-1; DNA: TGTGCCAGCAGCGAGAGCGGGGTAGGAAATGAGCAGTTCTTC; CDR3: CASSESGVGNEQFF
V: TRBV6-6; size: .; D: TRBD2; J: TRBJ2-3; DNA: TGTGCCAGCAGTTACGTTATAGCGGGGGGCACAGATACGCAGTATTTT; CDR3: CASSYVIAGGTDTQYF
V: TRBV28; size: .; D: TRBD1; J: TRBJ2-7; DNA: TGTGCCAGCAGTTGGGGACAGGTCTACGAGCAGTACTTC; CDR3: CASSWGQVYEQYF
V: TRBV5-4; size: .; D: TRBD1; J: TRBJ2-5; DNA: TGTGCCAGCAGCTTAACAGGGGTGAACCAAGAGACCCAGTACTTC; CDR3: CASSLTGVNQETQYF
V: TRBV7-9; size: .; D: TRBD1; J: TRBJ1-5; DNA: TGTGCCAGCAGCACAGACAGGGGTGTTCAGCCCCAGCATTTT; CDR3: CASSTDRGVQPQHF
V: TRBV5-1; size: .; D: TRBD1; J: TRBJ2-1; DNA: TGCGCCAGCAGCTCCGGAGGCGGCAGGGGGTACAATGAGCAGTTCTTC; CDR3: CASSSGGGRGYNEQFF